These 30 T cell receptor beta chains originate from one sample sequenced in a study of shared clonotypes between healthy human individuals. Here immunoSEQ multiplex PCR was the method, and the copy in TCRdb shows in-frame clones only, minus some. Here the sample spans fewer than 800,000 clones, 92% being singletons. It was CD45RO-negative cells, positively selected for CCR7, that made up naive CD8 cells, with terminally differentiated effector memory CD45RA+ cells excluded. Source material: naive CD8+ T cells sorted from blood. Receptors were obtained from a man between 25 and 39 years old in good health.

The J gene is TRBJ2-7, the V gene TRBV11-2, with 11 positions matching TRBD1. Looked up from germline, CDR1 is SGHAT and CDR2 is FQNNGV. This CDR3 has 15 residues. The junction had 9 bases not matched to a gene; V was cut back by 4 bases and J by 7 bases. The CDR3: CASSWGQGGLLEQYF. CDR3 bases: TGTGCCAGCAGCTGGGGACAGGGGGGACTTCTGGAGCAGTACTTC.

This chain's CDR3 is CASSFSTVFEQFF. The DNA for the CDR3 is TGTGCCAGCAGCTTTTCCACCGTCTTTGAGCAGTTCTTC. The rearrangement uses TRBV13 and TRBJ2-1; no definite D call. The CDR3 totals 13 residues. Germline V gene data show CDR1 as PRHDT and CDR2 as FYEKMQ (reference sequence). With 3 bases removed from V and 9 bases from J, the gap between germline ends came to 12 bases. The complete variable domain, with remaining parts taken from reference TRBV13 and TRBJ2-1, reads AAGVIQSPRHLIKEKRETATLKCYPIPRHDTVYWYQQGPGQDPQFLISFYEKMQSDKGSIPDRFSAQQFSDYHSELNMSSLELGDSALYFCASSFSTVFEQFFGPGTRLTVL.

V usage is TRBV5-6 and J usage is TRBJ2-1; D is possibly TRBD1 (5 bases). Germline loops: CDR1 SGHDT, CDR2 YYEEEE. V shed 5 bases and J shed 0 bases, with 15 bases lying between them. CDR3 length: 16 amino acids. The CDR3 coding sequence is TGTGCCAGCAGACTTGGGGCCTGGAGCTCCTACAATGAGCAGTTCTTC. Its protein is CASRLGAWSSYNEQFF.

This rearrangement joins TRBV4-1 to TRBJ2-1; tentatively, D is TRBD1 or TRBD2 (5 bases each). V was clipped by 4 bases and J by 4 bases, with 14 bases between them. CDR1 is MGHRA and CDR2 is YSYEKL in the germline V gene. This CDR3 is built from 15 residues. This CDR3 reads CASSPGAEEYNEQFF. CDR3 coding DNA: TGCGCCAGCAGCCCCGGGGCGGAGGAGTACAATGAGCAGTTCTTC.

V usage is TRBV2 and J usage is TRBJ2-1, with 8 bases lining up with TRBD2. Per germline, CDR1 SNHLY and CDR2 FYNNEI. The CDR3 totals 14 residues. V lost 7 bases, J lost 5 bases, and 7 bases stayed unmatched. CDR3 amino acids: CASKGAGGHNEQFF. The CDR3 DNA reads TGTGCCAGCAAAGGGGCGGGAGGCCACAATGAGCAGTTCTTC.

The V gene is TRBV7-6, the J gene TRBJ2-2; TRBD2 agrees at 11 bases. The CDR3 is made up of 16 amino acids. Germline V gives CDR1 SGHVS, CDR2 FNYEAQ. Trimming at V came to 5 bases and at J to 0 bases, leaving 2 bases not matched to a gene. CDR3 residues: CASSPTSGTNTGELFF. The CDR3 bases are TGTGCCAGCAGCCCGACTAGCGGGACGAACACCGGGGAGCTGTTTTTT. Supplemented by reference TRBV7-6 and TRBJ2-2, the full variable domain reads GAGVSQSPRYKVTKRGQDVALRCDPISGHVSLYWYRQALGQGPEFLTYFNYEAQQDKSGLPNDRFSAERPEGSISTLTIQRTEQRDSAMYRCASSPTSGTNTGELFFGEGSRLTVL.

The chain couples TRBV9 to TRBJ2-2; 7 positions match TRBD1. Germline CDR1 and CDR2: SGDLS and YYNGEE. V lost 4 bases and J lost 1; bases outside the gene matches: 4. CDR3 length equals 15 residues. CDR3 loop: CASSTRTGNTGELFF. The CDR3 bases are TGTGCCAGCAGCACCCGGACAGGGAACACCGGGGAGCTGTTTTTT.

The chain uses TRBV11-2 and TRBJ2-7, with D maybe TRBD2 (6 bases). The CDR3 sequence is 15 residues long. Trimming took 1 base from V and 2 from J, leaving 12 bases between them. Germline assignment: CDR1 SGHAT and CDR2 FQNNGV. The CDR3 DNA follows: TGTGCCAGCAGCTTAGTGTCCGGGAGTCCCTACGAGCAGTACTTC. Translated: CASSLVSGSPYEQYF.

Note on this clone: Other DNA sequences of this sample code for an identical CDR3. V gene TRBV7-8 combines with J gene TRBJ2-7; D is ambiguous. CDR1 SGHVS and CDR2 FQNEAQ come from the germline V gene. The ends were cut back, 8 bases at V and 0 bases at J, with 11 bases in the middle. This CDR3 spans 13 amino acids. CDR3 DNA sequence: TGTGCCAGCCGACCCAGGAGCTCCTACGAGCAGTACTTC. It yields the protein CASRPRSSYEQYF.

The chain joins TRBV5-8 to TRBJ2-7; either TRBD1 or TRBD2 may supply D (5 bases each). Germline loops: CDR1 SGHTS, CDR2 YDEGEE. The V end lost 8 bases, the J end lost 0 bases, and 18 bases lay between the germline ends. CDR3 length equals 15 residues. CDR3 residues: CARPRDGLNSYEQYF. The CDR3 region has the DNA TGTGCCAGACCCCGGGACGGACTGAACTCCTACGAGCAGTACTTC.

The chain uses TRBV29-1 and TRBJ2-1, with D perhaps TRBD1 or TRBD2 (5 bases each). V lost 1 base to trimming and J lost 8 bases, with 12 bases between them. Germline CDR1 and CDR2: SQVTM and ANQGSEA. CDR3 length: 13 amino acids. The CDR3, as DNA: TGCAGCGTTGAAGGGGGGTTTTCTTATGAGCAGTTCTTC. Residues: CSVEGGFSYEQFF.

This clone was observed a single time. In nucleotides, the CDR3 is TGTGCCAGCAGCGTTCCGAACACCAATGAGCAGTTCTTC. It specifies CASSVPNTNEQFF. The gene calls are TRBV9 and TRBJ2-1; D is uncertain. CDR3 length: 13 amino acids. CDR1 SGDLS and CDR2 YYNGEE come from the germline V gene. V was cut by 2 bases and J by 6 bases, with 9 bases left in between.

The chain links TRBV7-6 to TRBJ2-1, with D possibly matching TRBD2 (5 bases). Trimming cost V 0 bases and J 3 bases, with 15 bases left between them. Germline V lookup: CDR1 SGHVS, CDR2 FNYEAQ. This CDR3 has 17 residues. CDR3 DNA sequence: TGTGCCAGCAGCTTAGCGCAAGGTGGTAGCGTCTACAATGAGCAGTTCTTC. Its protein is CASSLAQGGSVYNEQFF. The full variable domain, rest sourced from reference TRBV7-6 and TRBJ2-1, is GAGVSQSPRYKVTKRGQDVALRCDPISGHVSLYWYRQALGQGPEFLTYFNYEAQQDKSGLPNDRFSAERPEGSISTLTIQRTEQRDSAMYRCASSLAQGGSVYNEQFFGPGTRLTVL.

This sequence joins TRBV12-5 and TRBJ2-1; possibly TRBD1 or TRBD2 for D (5 bases each). The CDR3 covers 12 residues. In germline, CDR1 is LGHNT, CDR2 FRNRAP. V was cut by 3 bases and J by 12 bases, with 12 bases left in between. The CDR3 spells CASGFIRDRQFF. DNA of the CDR3: TGTGCTAGTGGTTTCATCAGGGACCGGCAGTTCTTC.

The CDR3 bases are TGTGCCAGCAGCTTGACCGGACAGGACTACGAGCAGTACTTC. Its protein product is CASSLTGQDYEQYF. The chain uses TRBV5-4 and TRBJ2-7, with 7 positions matching TRBD1. Germline-derived CDR1 and CDR2 are SGHNT and YYREEE (reference sequence). With V trimmed by 1 base and J by 3 bases, 4 bases remained unmatched. This CDR3 is built from 14 residues.

The V call is TRBV27, the J call TRBJ2-1; 10 bases fit TRBD2. The V and J ends lost 2 bases and 6 bases, in that order; junction bases with no gene match: 4. The CDR3 spans 15 residues. In germline, CDR1 is MNHEY, CDR2 SMNVEV (reference sequence). The CDR3 region is CASSLGTSAVNEQFF. In DNA, the CDR3 is TGTGCCAGCAGTTTAGGGACTAGCGCGGTCAATGAGCAGTTCTTC.

This sequence joins TRBV7-2 and TRBJ1-1, with D hard to call. V gave up 1 base and J gave up 0 bases, with 18 bases separating them. The CDR3 runs 18 residues. Germline-derived CDR1 and CDR2 are SGHTA and FQGNSA. CDR3 in DNA: TGTGCCAGCAGCTTAGTTCTGGGTCCGGTCCAGATGAACACTGAAGCTTTCTTT. Its translation: CASSLVLGPVQMNTEAFF.

The J gene is TRBJ2-3, the V gene TRBV6-6, with 8 bases aligning to TRBD2. J gave up 6 bases and V 8 bases, and 7 bases lay outside the gene matches. In germline, CDR1 is MNHNY, CDR2 SVGAGI (reference sequence). This CDR3 has 13 residues. In DNA form, the CDR3 reads TGTGCCAGCCTAAGCGGGGGCGGGGATACGCAGTATTTT. Amino acid sequence: CASLSGGGDTQYF.

The chain carries TRBV19 and TRBJ1-1; D gene unclear. The V end was cut by 6 bases, the J end by 1 base, with 6 bases between. The germline V gene has CDR1 LNHDA and CDR2 SQIVND (reference sequence). The CDR3 is made up of 12 amino acids. CDR3: CASRLGNTEAFF. CDR3 DNA: TGTGCCAGTAGGTTGGGGAACACTGAAGCTTTCTTT.

The chain has TRBV6-6 and TRBJ2-1, with D possibly called TRBD1 or TRBD2 (7 bases each). CDR3 length equals 16 residues. CDR1 and CDR2 from the germline V gene are MNHNY and SVGAGI (reference sequence). V gave up 5 bases and J gave up 8 bases, with 22 bases separating them. The CDR3 sequence is CASSPAGRQGGDEQFF. For the CDR3, the DNA is TGTGCCAGCAGTCCTGCTGGTAGACAGGGAGGGGATGAGCAGTTCTTC.

This sequence joins TRBV11-3 and TRBJ1-1; no clear D. Germline lookup yields CDR1 SGHNT and CDR2 YENEEA. The germline V and J ends were trimmed by 2 bases and 7 bases, with 14 bases remaining between them. This CDR3 region has 14 residues. The DNA of the CDR3 is TGTGCCAGCAGCTTATCGGGCGGGCGGAATGAAGCTTTCTTT. Its translation is CASSLSGGRNEAFF.

J is TRBJ2-7 and V is TRBV6-5; 7 nucleotides agree with TRBD1. The V segment lost 6 bases and the J segment 5 bases; nucleotides outside the gene matches: 7. Germline V lookup: CDR1 MNHEY, CDR2 SVGAGI. The CDR3 sequence is 13 residues long. The CDR3 region is CASSVRDSNEQYF. Written as DNA, the CDR3 is TGTGCCAGCAGCGTGAGGGACAGTAACGAGCAGTACTTC.

The J gene is TRBJ2-5, the V gene TRBV7-9; 9 bases match TRBD2. This CDR3 comprises 19 residues. The germline gives CDR1 SEHNR, CDR2 FQNEAQ (reference sequence). Unmatched junction bases numbered 19, after V lost 4 bases and J lost 4 bases. The DNA for the CDR3 is TGTGCCAGCAGCTCTAGCGGGGTAGCGGGAGTTAAGTTGCGAGAGACCCAGTACTTC. It translates to CASSSSGVAGVKLRETQYF.

V usage is TRBV28 and J usage is TRBJ2-7; D gene uncertain. Trimming shortened V by 4 bases and J by 4 bases, and 11 bases separated the two germline ends. CDR1 is MDHEN and CDR2 is SYDVKM in the germline V gene. The CDR3 sequence is 13 residues long. The chain's CDR3 is CASSSNVAYEQYF. Written as DNA, the CDR3 is TGTGCCAGCAGTTCGAACGTCGCGTACGAGCAGTACTTC.

The chain couples TRBV11-2 to TRBJ2-7; D gene unclear. This CDR3 comprises 15 residues. Looked up from germline, CDR1 is SGHAT and CDR2 is FQNNGV. The ends were cut back, 3 bases at V and 4 bases at J, with 16 bases in the middle. This CDR3 is CASSFELGLGYEQYF. The CDR3 nucleotides read TGTGCCAGCAGCTTCGAATTAGGCTTGGGTTACGAGCAGTACTTC.

In this sample, this clone turned up once. The genes are TRBV6-5 and TRBJ2-7; TRBD1 is a possible D gene (6 bases). Trimming removed 6 bases at V and 0 bases at J, with 9 bases between. The CDR3 loop spans 13 amino acids. Germline V gene data show CDR1 as MNHEY and CDR2 as SVGAGI. The CDR3 reads CASRPDSSYEQYF. Here the CDR3 DNA reads TGTGCCAGCAGGCCGGACAGCTCCTACGAGCAGTACTTC.

This clone was seen just once. This chain connects TRBV6-1 to TRBJ2-5; 10 bases are shared with TRBD2. V lost 3 bases and J lost 5; bases outside the gene matches: 12. CDR1 and CDR2 from the germline V gene are MNHNS and SASEGT. The length of the CDR3 is 17 residues. The CDR3 region is CASSDGLAGVLWETQYF. Written as DNA, the CDR3 is TGTGCCAGCAGTGACGGTCTAGCGGGAGTGTTGTGGGAGACCCAGTACTTC.

This clone came up once. CDR3 DNA: TGTGCCAGCAGCCCCCACCGGGACAACTCCTACGAGCAGTACTTC. It specifies CASSPHRDNSYEQYF. The rearrangement uses TRBV4-2 and TRBJ2-7; maybe TRBD1 (6 bases). V dropped 4 bases and J dropped 0 bases, with 13 bases sitting between them. This CDR3 has 15 residues. Germline V gene lookup returns CDR1 LGHNA and CDR2 YNFKEQ.

The V and J genes are TRBV6-1 and TRBJ1-4; tentatively, D is TRBD1 (6 bases). Per germline, CDR1 MNHNS and CDR2 SASEGT. The CDR3 totals 17 residues. Trimming removed 4 bases at V and 3 bases at J, with 18 bases between. The CDR3 loop is CASSGRDTSSANEKLFF. The CDR3 nucleotides are TGTGCCAGCAGTGGGCGGGACACCTCTTCTGCTAATGAAAAACTGTTTTTT.

V and J are TRBV7-8 and TRBJ2-2, with 8 bases that match TRBD2. V lost 5 bases, J lost 4 bases, and 6 bases stayed unmatched. The CDR3 is 15 amino acids. Germline values: CDR1 SGHVS, CDR2 FQNEAQ. This CDR3 is CASSPERGITGELFF. CDR3 coding DNA: TGTGCCAGCAGCCCCGAGCGGGGGATCACCGGGGAGCTGTTTTTT.